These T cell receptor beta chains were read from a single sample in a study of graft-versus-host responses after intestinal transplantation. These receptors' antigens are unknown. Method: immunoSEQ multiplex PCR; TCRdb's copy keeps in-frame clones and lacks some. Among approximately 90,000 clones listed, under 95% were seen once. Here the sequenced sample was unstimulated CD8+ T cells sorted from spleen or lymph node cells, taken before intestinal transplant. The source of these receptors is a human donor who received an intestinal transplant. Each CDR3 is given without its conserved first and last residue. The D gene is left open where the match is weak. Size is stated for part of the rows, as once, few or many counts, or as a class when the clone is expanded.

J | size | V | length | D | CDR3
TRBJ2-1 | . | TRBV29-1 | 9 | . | SALETGEQF
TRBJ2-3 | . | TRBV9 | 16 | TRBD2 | ASSEGLAGGLSTDTQY
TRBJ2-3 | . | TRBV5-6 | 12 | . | ASTPGGIPDTQY
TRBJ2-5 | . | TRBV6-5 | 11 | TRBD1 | ASTRTGDETQY
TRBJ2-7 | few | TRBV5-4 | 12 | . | ASSQELGLYEQY
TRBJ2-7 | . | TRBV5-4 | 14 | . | ASSLDWAGFSYEQY
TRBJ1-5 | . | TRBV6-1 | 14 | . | ASSEEVGYGNQPQH
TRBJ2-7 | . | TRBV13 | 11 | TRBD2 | ASSGTRVYEQY
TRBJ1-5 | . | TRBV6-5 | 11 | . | ASSLGPNQPQH
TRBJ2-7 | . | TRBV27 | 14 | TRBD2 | ASSPASGGAAYEQY
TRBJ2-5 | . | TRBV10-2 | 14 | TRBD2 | ASSGQLAGVKETQY
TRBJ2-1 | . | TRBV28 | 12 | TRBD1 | ATRGQGAINEQF
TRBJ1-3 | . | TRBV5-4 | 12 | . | ASSPFSGGDTMY
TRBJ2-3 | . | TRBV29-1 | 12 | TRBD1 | SMRPGQGPDTQY
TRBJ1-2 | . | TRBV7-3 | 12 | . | ASSLEAGNYGYT
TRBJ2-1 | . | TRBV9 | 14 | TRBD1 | ASSPWTGNSYNEQF
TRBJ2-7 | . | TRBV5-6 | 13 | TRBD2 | ASSCRDGGSYEQY
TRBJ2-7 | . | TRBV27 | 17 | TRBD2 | ASSTRYPLKREMAYEQY
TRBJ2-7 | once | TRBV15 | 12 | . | ATSRESDSYEQY
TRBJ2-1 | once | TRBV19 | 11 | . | ASSVDGYNEQF
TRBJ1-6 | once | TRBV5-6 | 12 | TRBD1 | ASSLEDRGTPLH
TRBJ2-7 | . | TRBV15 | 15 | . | ATSRGVPDGISYEQY
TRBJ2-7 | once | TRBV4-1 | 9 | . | ASNSGNEQY
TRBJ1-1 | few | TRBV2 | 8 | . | ASIGIEAF
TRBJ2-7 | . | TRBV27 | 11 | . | ASSTQGGDEQY
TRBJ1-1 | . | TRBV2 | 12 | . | ASLRDEEDTEAF
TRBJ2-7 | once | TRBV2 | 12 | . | ASRGAAVRYEQY
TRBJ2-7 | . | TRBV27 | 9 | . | ASKSSGEQY
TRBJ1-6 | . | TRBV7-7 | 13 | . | ASNPAGTVNSPLH
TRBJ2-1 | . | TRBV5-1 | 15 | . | ASSLAPRAGSYNEQF
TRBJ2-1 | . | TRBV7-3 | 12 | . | ASSFWSWSGEQF
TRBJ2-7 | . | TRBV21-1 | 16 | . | ASSKVGTSGGAVYEQY
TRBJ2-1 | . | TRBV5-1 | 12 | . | ASSLADLSNEQF
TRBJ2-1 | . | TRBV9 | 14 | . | ASSVDFGYSYNEQF
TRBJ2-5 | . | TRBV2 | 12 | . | ASSGDPIKETQY
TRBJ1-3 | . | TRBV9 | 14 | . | ASSVGGGVFADTIY
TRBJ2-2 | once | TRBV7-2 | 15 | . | ASSLVGIRRNTGELF
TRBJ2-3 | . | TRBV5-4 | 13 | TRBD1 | ASSLWGQGPDTQY
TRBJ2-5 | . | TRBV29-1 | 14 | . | SVEDSLGWGDETQY
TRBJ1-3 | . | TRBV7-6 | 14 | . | ASSPSPAGEGNTIY
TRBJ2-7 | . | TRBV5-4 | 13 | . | ASRILRLGRRQRF
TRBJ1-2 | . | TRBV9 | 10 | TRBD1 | ASSTTGRGYT
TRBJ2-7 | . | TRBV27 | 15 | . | ASSPHKGGTRTYEQY
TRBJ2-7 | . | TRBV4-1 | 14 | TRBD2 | ASSQEGTSGAYEQY
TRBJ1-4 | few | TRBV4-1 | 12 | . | ASSQGGRDEKLF
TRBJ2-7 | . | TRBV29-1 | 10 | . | SVRALSYEQY
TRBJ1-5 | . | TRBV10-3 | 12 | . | AISEGGLNQPQH
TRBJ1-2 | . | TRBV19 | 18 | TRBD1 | ASSIRSRHVDRDRNYGYT
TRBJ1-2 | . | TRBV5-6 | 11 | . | ASSLQMTGGYT
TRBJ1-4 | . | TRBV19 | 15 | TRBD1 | ASSIWTGGGRNEKLF
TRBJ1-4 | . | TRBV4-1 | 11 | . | ASSQGLVRELF
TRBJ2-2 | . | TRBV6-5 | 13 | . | ASSYQLTAAGELF
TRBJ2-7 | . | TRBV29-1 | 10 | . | SVEQEGYEQY
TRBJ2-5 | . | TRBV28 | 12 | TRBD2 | ASSGLAGMETQY
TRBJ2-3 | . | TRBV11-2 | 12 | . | ASSLREPADTQY
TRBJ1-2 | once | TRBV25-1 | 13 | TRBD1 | ASSEYLGQTYGYT
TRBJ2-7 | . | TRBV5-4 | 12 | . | ASSPRGDAYEQY
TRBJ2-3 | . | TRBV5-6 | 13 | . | ASSLVMGDTDTQY
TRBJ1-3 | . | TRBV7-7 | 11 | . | ASSFSREDTIY